This TCR beta chain was sequenced during a study of blood T cell repertoires in COVID-19. The V end lost 1 base, the J end lost 6 bases, and 13 bases lay between the germline ends. The CDR3 spans 14 residues. Germline CDR1 is GTSNPN and CDR2 is SVGIG (reference sequence). Using immunoSEQ multiplex PCR, the repertoire was profiled, and TCRdb retains in-frame clones only, with some absent. The sample lists approximately 250,000 clones, around 93% occurring once. This clonotype was obtained from a man in his forties who had been exposed to COVID-19. The rearrangement links TRBV30 to TRBJ1-5; D may be TRBD1 (5 bases). Sequenced: PBMCs or T cells enriched from blood (not recorded which). The CDR3 loop is CAWSGQMSGQPQHF. DNA for the CDR3: TGTGCCTGGAGTGGACAGATGTCTGGTCAGCCCCAGCATTTT.